This record looks at one T cell receptor beta chain sequence and its context. As yet, its antigen is unknown. The sample carries other DNA sequences with the same CDR3. Donors were drawn from the approximately 110-subject validation cohort, separate from the roughly 700-subject first cohort. The data originate from a study of cytomegalovirus exposure and HLA in healthy donors. This CDR3 region has 11 residues. Trimming left V 1 base short and J 6 bases short, with 6 bases between. Germline V gene lookup returns CDR1 DFQATT and CDR2 SNEGSKA (reference sequence). Only in-frame clones appear in the TCRdb table, and some are missing; sequencing was by immunoSEQ multiplex PCR. This table holds about 220,000 clones, around 88% found once. Whole-study results and caveats: Most sequenced TCRs were rare (though some public TCRs occurred in many donors). A list of about 160 TCR beta chains associated with cytomegalovirus was given. In vitro checks showed that a few CMV-associated chains really do target CMV antigens.

The sequenced material came from PBMCs. The receptor's source is a woman between 18 and 29 years old in good health and CMV-seronegative. This chain links TRBV20-1 with TRBJ1-1, with D perhaps matching TRBD1 (6 bases). CDR3 bases: TGCAGTGCTAGAGCAGGGGCTGAAGCTTTCTTT. As protein: CSARAGAEAFF.